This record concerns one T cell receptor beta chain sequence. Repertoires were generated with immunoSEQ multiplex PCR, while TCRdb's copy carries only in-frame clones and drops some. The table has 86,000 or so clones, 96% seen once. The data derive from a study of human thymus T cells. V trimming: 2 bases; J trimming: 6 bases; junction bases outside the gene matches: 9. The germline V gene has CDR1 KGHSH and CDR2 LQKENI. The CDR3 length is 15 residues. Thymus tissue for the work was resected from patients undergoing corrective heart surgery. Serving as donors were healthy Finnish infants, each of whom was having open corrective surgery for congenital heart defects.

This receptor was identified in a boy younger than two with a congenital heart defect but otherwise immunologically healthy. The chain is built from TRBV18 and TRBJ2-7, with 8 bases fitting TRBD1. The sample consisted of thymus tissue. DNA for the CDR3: TGTGCCAGCTCACCATGGACAGGGATCCTCCTCGAGCAGTACTTC. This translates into CASSPWTGILLEQYF.